The sequence of this T cell receptor (beta chain) was determined in a study of blood T cell repertoires in COVID-19. Looking at the study overall: Sample material is recorded as cDNA or gDNA derived from T cells, B-cell-depleted T cells, or PBMCs.

The germline CDR1 and CDR2 sequences are MNHEY and SVGAGI. This CDR3 comprises 13 residues. Trimming cost V 7 bases and J 4 bases, with 10 bases left between them. The assay was immunoSEQ multiplex PCR, and TCRdb's table has in-frame clones only and misses some. The sample shows 85,000 to 120,000 clones, more than 75% of them seen only once. This TCR was recovered from a man in his fifties or sixties with active or convalescent COVID-19. The sample taken for sequencing was peripheral blood. The chain has TRBV6-5 and TRBJ1-4; D is possibly TRBD1 (6 bases). The DNA of the CDR3 is TGTGCCAGCACGGTACAGGGTAATGAAAAACTGTTTTTT. It specifies CASTVQGNEKLFF.